This T cell receptor beta chain was sequenced for a study of T cells in Graves' hyperthyroidism and ophthalmopathy (dated by TCRdb to about 2019). Describing the broader study: Peripheral blood was sampled at the time of initial diagnosis, prior to any treatment. To identify distinguishing TCR V-J signatures, a discovery cohort of about 100 patients was used, comprising 40 to 45 with Graves' ophthalmopathy and around 60 with stable Graves' hyperthyroidism. Whether ophthalmopathy could be predicted prospectively was tested in an independent validation cohort made up of 18 to 20 hyperthyroidism patients plus 17 patients who later progressed to ophthalmopathy. The roughly 90 discovery patients were divided at random into training and test sets in a 7:3 ratio. In six Graves' hyperthyroidism patients, the study also compared T-cell repertoires from thyroid tissue with T-cell repertoires from blood. After sampling, hyperthyroidism patients received methimazole starting at 30 mg daily, and ophthalmopathy patients received high-dose intravenous methylprednisolone. According to the paper, TCR Vbeta CDR3 sequencing was carried out on around 140 peripheral blood samples, which came from more than 40 ophthalmopathy, approximately 72 hyperthyroidism and about 17 progressor patients.

Summary of the overall study and its limitations: No statistical method was used to fix the sample size in advance, and group allocation was not hidden from the investigators. Most expanded thyroid clonotypes (frequency above 0.001) were also detected in blood, a finding suggesting that blood repertoires may reflect thyroid immune responses. During validation, the model predicted progression to ophthalmopathy a median of approximately 6 months ahead of onset, with almost 71% sensitivity and 72.22% specificity. In cross-validation, a model built on a 13 V-J signature told ophthalmopathy apart from stable hyperthyroidism with 87.88% sensitivity and 81% to 82% specificity, and in testing the same model reached 80%/75%.

Moderately to severely active disease, a Clinical Activity Score of at least 3, a NOSPECS grade of at least 4, and a duration under 3 months were present in ophthalmopathy patients. Exclusion was applied to patients with uncontrolled infections, other autoimmune diseases, pregnancy or lactation. Clinical symptoms, serum thyroxine and TRAb, thyroid ultrasound, and orbital computed tomography formed the basis for the diagnoses. Ficoll-Paque density gradient centrifugation was used to isolate PBMCs from around 9.1 ml of fresh peripheral blood. Total RNA was extracted using Trizol reagent, and RNA quality was assessed on an Agilent 2100 Bioanalyzer. Comment on this clonotype: This clone's antigen is unknown. The input lacks base qualities; no much larger clone sits a single base away.

Amplification of TCR beta CDR3 regions was carried out from RNA transcripts. A first-round RT-PCR of the TCR CDR3 used the HTBI primer set with the Qiagen OneStep RT-PCR kit. A second multiplex PCR round built the libraries, followed by size selection and purification. The libraries were sequenced on an Illumina HiSeq2000 using paired-end 100 bp reads. Regarding the original processing steps: SOAPnuke was used to process the raw data, removing reads that contained adapters or uncalled bases, had a mean Phred below 15, or lacked an exact match to the constant primer or identifier. High-quality paired reads were merged using COPE v1.2.5, and each unique nucleotide sequence was defined as a clonotype. MiTCR v1.1 was used to align clonotypes to the IMGT TRBV, TRBD and TRBJ reference segments. The analysis was restricted to V-J combinations with a frequency above 0.0001, which together covered about 99% of the repertoires. A TCS score was defined as the ratio of F50 (clonal expansion) to E x V (chaos), with BLOSUM62-based TCRdist applied between CDR3 peptides within each V-J. Welch's t-statistics and random forest reduced roughly 540 V-J features to some 14, which were used in a naive Bayes classifier (R e1071). TCRdb reworked the public reads: Q25 trimming with fastp, MiXCR clone assembly, productive beta chains retained. All rows with the same CDR3 protein become a single entry with the most common DNA and genes. None of the V and J calls come from the authors' own analysis; TCRdb made them. The sample table contains approximately 400,000 distinct CDR3 sequences; only one count was recorded for around 15% of them. Of the sample, around 28% falls within the top ten clones.

CDR1 and CDR2 are read off the germline V gene (reference sequence) as SEHNR and FQNEAQ. V is trimmed back by 8 bases and J by 7 bases, and the junction contains 9 bases that no gene match accounts for. The CDR3 spans 14 residues, from the cysteine through the phenylalanine. Left in the record is the CDR3 DNA by itself, 42 bases read in frame from the first base. The sequence is built from TRBV7-9 and TRBJ2-1; 9 middle bases align to TRBD2. The receptor comes from a man in his forties or fifties with Graves' ophthalmopathy. What was sequenced was blood. The CDR3 protein: CASGLASGKNEQFF. The sequenced DNA: TGTGCCAGCGGATTAGCTAGCGGGAAGAATGAGCAGTTCTTC.